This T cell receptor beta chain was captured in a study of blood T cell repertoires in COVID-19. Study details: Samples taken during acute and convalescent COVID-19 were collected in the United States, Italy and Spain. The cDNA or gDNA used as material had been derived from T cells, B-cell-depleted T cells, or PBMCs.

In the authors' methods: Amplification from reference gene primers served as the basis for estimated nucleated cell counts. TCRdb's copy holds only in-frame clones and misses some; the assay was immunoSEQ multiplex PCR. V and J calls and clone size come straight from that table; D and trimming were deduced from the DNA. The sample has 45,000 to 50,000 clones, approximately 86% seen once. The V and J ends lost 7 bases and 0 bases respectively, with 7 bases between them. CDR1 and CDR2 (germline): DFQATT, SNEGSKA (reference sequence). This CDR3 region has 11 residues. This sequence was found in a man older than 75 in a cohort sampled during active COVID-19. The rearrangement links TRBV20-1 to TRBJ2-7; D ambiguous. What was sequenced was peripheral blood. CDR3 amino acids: CSVAHSYEQYF. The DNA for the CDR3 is TGCAGTGTTGCGCACTCCTACGAGCAGTACTTC.